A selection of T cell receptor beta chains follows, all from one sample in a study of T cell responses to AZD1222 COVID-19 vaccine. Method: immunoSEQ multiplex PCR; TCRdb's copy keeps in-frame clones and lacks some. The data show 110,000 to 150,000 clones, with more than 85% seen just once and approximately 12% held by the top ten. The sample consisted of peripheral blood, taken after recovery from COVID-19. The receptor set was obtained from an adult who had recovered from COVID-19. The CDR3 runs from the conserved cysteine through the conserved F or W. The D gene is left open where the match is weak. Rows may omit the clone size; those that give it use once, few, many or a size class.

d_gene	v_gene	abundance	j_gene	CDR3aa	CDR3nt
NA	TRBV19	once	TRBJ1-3	CASSPQYGGAGGNTIYF	TGTGCCAGTAGTCCTCAGTACGGCGGCGCTGGTGGAAACACCATATATTTT
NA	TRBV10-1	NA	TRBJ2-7	CAGEGEQYF	TGCGCCGGCGAGGGGGAGCAGTACTTC
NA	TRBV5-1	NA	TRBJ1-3	CASSLGTAPGNTIYF	TGCGCCAGCAGCTTGGGGACAGCTCCTGGAAACACCATATATTTT
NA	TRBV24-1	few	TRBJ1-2	CATSSSRLDRIYGYTF	TGTGCCACCAGCTCCTCTAGGCTGGACAGAATCTATGGCTACACCTTC
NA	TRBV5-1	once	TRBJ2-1	CASSARGVPYNEQFF	TGCGCCAGCAGCGCCAGGGGGGTACCCTACAATGAGCAGTTCTTC
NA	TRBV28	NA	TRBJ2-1	CATSFPGDNEQFF	TGTGCCACCAGTTTCCCAGGGGACAATGAGCAGTTCTTC
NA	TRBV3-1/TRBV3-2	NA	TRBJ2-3	CASSQEVRTDTQYF	TGTGCCAGCAGCCAAGAAGTGAGGACAGATACGCAGTATTTT
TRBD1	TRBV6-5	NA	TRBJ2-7	CASSYSYRGRFYEQYF	TGTGCCAGCAGTTACTCTTACAGGGGGCGCTTCTACGAGCAGTACTTC
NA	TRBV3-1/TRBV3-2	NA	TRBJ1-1	CASSQGMNTEAFF	TGTGCCAGCAGCCAAGGAATGAACACTGAAGCTTTCTTT
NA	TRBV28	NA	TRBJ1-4	CASSFPGKDEKLFF	TGTGCCAGCAGTTTCCCAGGGAAGGATGAAAAACTGTTTTTT
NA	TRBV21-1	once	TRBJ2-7	CASSNPQGGEQYF	TGTGCCAGCAGCAACCCCCAGGGAGGCGAGCAGTACTTC
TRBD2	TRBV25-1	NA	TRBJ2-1	CASSEWPLAGGVNEQFF	TGTGCCAGCAGTGAATGGCCGCTAGCGGGAGGGGTCAATGAGCAGTTCTTC
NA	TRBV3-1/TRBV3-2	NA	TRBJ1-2	CASSQESSSQANYGYTF	TGTGCCAGCAGCCAAGAAAGCAGTTCCCAAGCTAACTATGGCTACACCTTC
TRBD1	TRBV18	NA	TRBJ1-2	CASSPQTSWGQNYGYTF	TGTGCCAGCTCACCACAAACATCCTGGGGACAGAACTATGGCTACACCTTC
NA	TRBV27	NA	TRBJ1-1	CASSLHFAGDTEAFF	TGTGCCAGCAGTTTGCACTTTGCTGGGGACACTGAAGCTTTCTTT
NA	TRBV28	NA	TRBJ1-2	CASGENYGYTF	TGTGCCAGCGGGGAGAATTATGGCTACACCTTC
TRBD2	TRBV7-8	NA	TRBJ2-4	CASSYRVAGEGIQYF	TGTGCCAGCAGCTATAGGGTAGCGGGAGAGGGCATTCAGTACTTC
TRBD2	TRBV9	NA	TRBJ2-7	CASSATSGSYEQYF	TGTGCCAGCAGCGCTACTAGCGGGAGCTACGAGCAGTACTTC
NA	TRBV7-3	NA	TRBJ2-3	CASSRGSTDTQYF	TGTGCCAGCAGCCGGGGCTCTACAGATACGCAGTATTTT
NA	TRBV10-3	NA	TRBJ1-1	CAISEGTNTEAFF	TGTGCCATCAGTGAGGGGACGAACACTGAAGCTTTCTTT
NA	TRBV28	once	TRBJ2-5	CASSPTGAEETQYF	TGTGCCAGCAGCCCCACGGGGGCGGAAGAGACCCAGTACTTC
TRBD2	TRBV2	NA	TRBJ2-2	CASSGPGLAFNGELFF	TGTGCCAGCAGTGGACCGGGACTAGCGTTCAACGGGGAGCTGTTTTTT
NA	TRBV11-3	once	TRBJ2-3	CASSLGTSGITDTQYF	TGTGCCAGCAGCTTAGGGACATCAGGGATCACAGATACGCAGTATTTT
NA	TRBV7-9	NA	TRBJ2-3	CASSLSSKGQDTQYF	TGTGCCAGCAGCCTCTCTTCTAAGGGTCAAGATACGCAGTATTTT
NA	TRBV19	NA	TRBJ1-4	CASSAGPRIGAEKLFF	TGTGCCAGTAGTGCGGGACCCCGTATTGGTGCTGAAAAACTGTTTTTT
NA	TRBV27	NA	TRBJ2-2	CASSLVRGEDTGELFF	TGTGCCAGCAGTTTAGTCAGGGGCGAAGACACCGGGGAGCTGTTTTTT
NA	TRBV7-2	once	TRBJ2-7	CASSPYQGGPYEQYF	TGTGCCAGCAGCCCTTACCAGGGCGGGCCATACGAGCAGTACTTC
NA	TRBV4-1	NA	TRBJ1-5	CASSQETQQHQPQHF	TGCGCCAGCAGCCAAGAAACACAGCAGCATCAGCCCCAGCATTTT
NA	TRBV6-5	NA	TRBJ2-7	CASSYWGDGTYEQYF	TGTGCCAGCAGTTACTGGGGGGACGGAACCTACGAGCAGTACTTC
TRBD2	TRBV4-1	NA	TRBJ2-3	CASSQGLAGGPGGTDTQYF	TGCGCCAGCAGCCAAGGACTAGCGGGAGGGCCGGGTGGCACAGATACGCAGTATTTT
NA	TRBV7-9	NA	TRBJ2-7	CASSLEQPYEQYF	TGTGCCAGCAGCTTAGAACAGCCCTACGAGCAGTACTTC
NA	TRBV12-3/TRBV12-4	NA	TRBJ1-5	CASGFGGNQPQHF	TGTGCCAGCGGTTTCGGGGGCAATCAGCCCCAGCATTTT
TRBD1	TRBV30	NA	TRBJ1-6	CALTRRTGLNSPLHF	TGTGCCTTGACGCGGCGGACAGGGCTTAATTCACCCCTCCACTTT
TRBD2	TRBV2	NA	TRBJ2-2	CASSPTPLAGIGELFF	TGTGCCAGCAGCCCCACCCCGCTAGCGGGAATCGGGGAGCTGTTTTTT
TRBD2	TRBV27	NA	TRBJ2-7	CASSQTGLAGIYEQYF	TGTGCCAGCAGCCAAACCGGACTAGCGGGAATCTACGAGCAGTACTTC
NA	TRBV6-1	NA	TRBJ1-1	CASSEGHFNTEAFF	TGTGCCAGCAGTGAAGGACACTTTAACACTGAAGCTTTCTTT
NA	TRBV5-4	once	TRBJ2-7	CASSLGRVQGGFEQYF	TGTGCCAGCAGCTTGGGTAGGGTGCAAGGGGGTTTCGAGCAGTACTTC
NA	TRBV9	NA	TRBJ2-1	CASSVNRDSGSYNEQFF	TGTGCCAGCAGCGTAAACCGGGATAGCGGCTCCTACAATGAGCAGTTCTTC
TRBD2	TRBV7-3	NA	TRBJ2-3	CASSPVAGGTDTQYF	TGTGCCAGCAGCCCGGTAGCGGGAGGCACAGATACGCAGTATTTT